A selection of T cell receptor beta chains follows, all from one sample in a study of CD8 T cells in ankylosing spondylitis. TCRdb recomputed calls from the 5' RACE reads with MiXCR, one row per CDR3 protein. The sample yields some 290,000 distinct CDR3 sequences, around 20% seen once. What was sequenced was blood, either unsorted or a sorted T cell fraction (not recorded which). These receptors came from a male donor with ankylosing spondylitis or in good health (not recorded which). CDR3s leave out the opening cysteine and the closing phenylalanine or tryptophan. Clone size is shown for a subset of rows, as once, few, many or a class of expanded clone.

cdr3_aa: ASSRDSNYNEQF; cdr3_length: 12; clone_size: many; v_call: TRBV6-1
cdr3_aa: ASSLYDSSRVGGELF; cdr3_length: 15; clone_size: few; v_call: TRBV28
cdr3_aa: SAADRSYGYT; cdr3_length: 10; clone_size: NA; v_call: TRBV20-1
cdr3_aa: ASSLVGHLSNQPQH; cdr3_length: 14; clone_size: NA; v_call: TRBV27
cdr3_aa: ASSPSGEQF; cdr3_length: 9; clone_size: many; v_call: TRBV12-3/TRBV12-4
cdr3_aa: ASSVGTSGRSLSYNEQF; cdr3_length: 17; clone_size: many; v_call: TRBV9
cdr3_aa: ASRAGTSGGPRTDTQY; cdr3_length: 16; clone_size: NA; v_call: TRBV12-3/TRBV12-4
cdr3_aa: ASNRRVAGYDPLH; cdr3_length: 13; clone_size: many; v_call: TRBV6-1
cdr3_aa: ASSTGQLGYT; cdr3_length: 10; clone_size: NA; v_call: TRBV3-1
cdr3_aa: ASSENRGEQF; cdr3_length: 10; clone_size: NA; v_call: TRBV9
cdr3_aa: ASSALETGYSGNTIY; cdr3_length: 15; clone_size: few; v_call: TRBV9
cdr3_aa: ASSLGEGLTEAF; cdr3_length: 12; clone_size: NA; v_call: TRBV5-1
cdr3_aa: ASSPQGPGGYNEQF; cdr3_length: 14; clone_size: NA; v_call: TRBV5-1
cdr3_aa: ASSDVGSADTQY; cdr3_length: 12; clone_size: NA; v_call: TRBV2
cdr3_aa: ASSLIAGYGYT; cdr3_length: 11; clone_size: few; v_call: TRBV12-3/TRBV12-4
cdr3_aa: ASSSETWSSGANVLT; cdr3_length: 15; clone_size: few; v_call: TRBV6-1
cdr3_aa: ATSDVRGLVPDTQY; cdr3_length: 14; clone_size: NA; v_call: TRBV24-1
cdr3_aa: SAGGLGGDIQY; cdr3_length: 11; clone_size: few; v_call: TRBV20-1
cdr3_aa: ASSPIGVLYQETQY; cdr3_length: 14; clone_size: few; v_call: TRBV18
cdr3_aa: ASINPAWNTEAF; cdr3_length: 12; clone_size: NA; v_call: TRBV6-5
cdr3_aa: ASSPPQVAGGYNEQF; cdr3_length: 15; clone_size: NA; v_call: TRBV5-1
cdr3_aa: ASSLAVGTAGGRGYT; cdr3_length: 15; clone_size: few; v_call: TRBV7-2
cdr3_aa: ASGPGQPNSPLH; cdr3_length: 12; clone_size: few; v_call: TRBV27
cdr3_aa: ASSPAGDQETQY; cdr3_length: 12; clone_size: NA; v_call: TRBV5-1
cdr3_aa: ASSLNSPNEQF; cdr3_length: 11; clone_size: NA; v_call: TRBV28
cdr3_aa: ASSALAGVNNEQF; cdr3_length: 13; clone_size: NA; v_call: TRBV6-1
cdr3_aa: ASRKQGGKTQY; cdr3_length: 11; clone_size: NA; v_call: TRBV28
cdr3_aa: ASSQALGGYT; cdr3_length: 10; clone_size: few; v_call: TRBV4-1
cdr3_aa: ASSQRTSGGLNEQF; cdr3_length: 14; clone_size: NA; v_call: TRBV3-1
cdr3_aa: ASSVYPYPLAGVTDTGELF; cdr3_length: 19; clone_size: NA; v_call: TRBV9
cdr3_aa: ASSFSGTGFSPLH; cdr3_length: 13; clone_size: many; v_call: TRBV12-3/TRBV12-4
cdr3_aa: ASSLGSATEAF; cdr3_length: 11; clone_size: NA; v_call: TRBV5-1
cdr3_aa: ASSFFEDTQY; cdr3_length: 10; clone_size: few; v_call: TRBV28
cdr3_aa: ASSLNREANSPLH; cdr3_length: 13; clone_size: NA; v_call: TRBV21-1
cdr3_aa: ASSFWSSGRDTQY; cdr3_length: 13; clone_size: NA; v_call: TRBV28
cdr3_aa: AISESGLANEQF; cdr3_length: 12; clone_size: NA; v_call: TRBV10-3
cdr3_aa: ASRRTSGANEQF; cdr3_length: 12; clone_size: few; v_call: TRBV14